This entry is about one T cell receptor beta chain. Its antigen is unknown. Per-nucleotide qualities are absent, and no much larger clonotype sits a single base away. Whole blood was collected in K2EDTA tubes by collaborating institutions according to the institutions' own protocols. Collaborator samples were shipped for TCRbeta analysis as frozen whole blood, isolated PBMCs, or DNA extracted from either sample type. This specimen belongs to a study of blood T cell repertoires in COVID-19 (dated by TCRdb to the early 2020s). The study in broad terms: Collaborator samples came from the United States, Italy and Spain and covered acute and convalescent phases of COVID-19. The prospective study material was composed of cDNA or gDNA derived from T cells, B-cell-depleted T cells, or PBMCs. The dataset comprised deeply sampled blood TCRbeta repertoires from subjects exposed to, actively infected with, or recovered from COVID-19. The repertoires were released in a freely available public database intended as a resource for research on the immune response to SARS-CoV-2. The samples were drawn from the first 160 participants of the ongoing ImmuneRACE study and from roughly 1,300 subjects provided by 6 global collaborators. Nearly every sample came with metadata listing a de-identified subject ID, COVID-19 status, age in years and sex. Where available, HLA class I and class II types were taken from metadata supplied by the sample provider and were not determined by assay-based typing.

TCRbeta CDR3 regions were amplified from genomic DNA using the immunoSEQ Assay, a bias-controlled multiplex PCR. Concerning the study's data processing: Nucleated cell counts per sample were estimated from amplification of reference gene primers within the assay. Sequence reads were collapsed and filtered to measure the absolute abundance of every unique TCRbeta CDR3 rearrangement. For each sample, productive Simpson clonality was calculated by taking the square root of Simpson's diversity index across productive rearrangements. TCRdb retrieved this table from immuneACCESS and kept in-frame rearrangements only. Not all clones are present; in checked studies, unresolved V genes account for under half, and no reason is known for the remainder. V and J calls and clone size are those listed in that table; D and trimming were worked out from the DNA. The sample contains over 150,000 clones, approximately 84% of them found a single time. Of the sample, around 6.9% is held by the ten largest clones.

Summary of the overall study and its limitations: How much clinical and demographic metadata was included differed by source and by participant, and the metadata was provided uncurated.

V and J are truncated by 3 bases and 0 bases respectively, leaving an intervening sequence of 4 bases. The CDR3 has 13 amino acids, counting the end cysteine and phenylalanine. Only the CDR3 DNA is retained, 39 bases long and in frame from the first base. The germline V gene specifies SGHDT as CDR1 and YYEEEE as CDR2. The sequence derives from a human donor with acute or convalescent COVID-19. The donor label of this sample is uncertain. The V and J segments used are TRBV5-6 and TRBJ1-5, with no confident D gene call. The sequenced sample was peripheral blood. The DNA sequence is as follows: TGTGCCAGCAGCTCCAATAGCAATCAGCCCCAGCATTTT. This sequence encodes CASSSNSNQPQHF.